The 3 T cell receptor beta chains below all came from one sample that was sequenced in a study of blood T cell repertoires in COVID-19. The assay was immunoSEQ multiplex PCR, and TCRdb's table has in-frame clones only and misses some. This sample has about 140,000 clones, with 70% to 80% found just once. The sequenced material came from peripheral blood. These receptors were collected from a man between 60 and 70 years old with acute or convalescent COVID-19.

The chain couples TRBV7-2 to TRBJ2-3, with 14 bases matching TRBD2. The V segment lost 7 bases and the J segment 8 bases; nucleotides outside the gene matches: 14. This CDR3 comprises 17 residues. CDR1 and CDR2 from the germline V gene are SGHTA and FQGNSA. CDR3 DNA sequence: TGTGCCAGCACAGGGGGGACTAGCGGGAGATACTATTCTACGCAGTATTTT. This gives the protein CASTGGTSGRYYSTQYF.

This sequence joins TRBV11-3 and TRBJ2-7; TRBD1 is a possible D gene (5 bases). The CDR3 consists of 13 residues. The germline gives CDR1 SGHNT, CDR2 YENEEA. The germline V and J ends were trimmed by 2 bases and 3 bases, with 8 bases remaining between them. This CDR3 is CASSLRQGYEQYF. The CDR3 DNA is TGTGCCAGCAGCTTAAGGCAGGGCTACGAGCAGTACTTC.

The J gene is TRBJ2-6, the V gene TRBV28; the D is unclear. V dropped 8 bases and J dropped 4 bases, with 12 bases sitting between them. This CDR3 region has 14 residues. CDR1 is MDHEN and CDR2 is SYDVKM in the germline V gene. The CDR3 coding sequence is TGTGCCAGCTACAACGCAGAAGGGGCCAACGTCCTGACTTTC. Encoded protein: CASYNAEGANVLTF.